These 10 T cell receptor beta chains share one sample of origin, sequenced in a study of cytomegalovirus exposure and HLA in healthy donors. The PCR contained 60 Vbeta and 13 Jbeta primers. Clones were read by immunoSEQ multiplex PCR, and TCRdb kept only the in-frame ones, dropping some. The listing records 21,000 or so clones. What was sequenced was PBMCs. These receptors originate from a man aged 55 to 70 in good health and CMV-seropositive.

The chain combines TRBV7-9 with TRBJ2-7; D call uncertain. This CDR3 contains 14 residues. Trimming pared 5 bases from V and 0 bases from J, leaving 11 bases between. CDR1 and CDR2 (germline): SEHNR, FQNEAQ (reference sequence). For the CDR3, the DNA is TGTGCCAGCAGCCTAGGACCTAGCTCCTACGAGCAGTACTTC. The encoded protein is CASSLGPSSYEQYF.

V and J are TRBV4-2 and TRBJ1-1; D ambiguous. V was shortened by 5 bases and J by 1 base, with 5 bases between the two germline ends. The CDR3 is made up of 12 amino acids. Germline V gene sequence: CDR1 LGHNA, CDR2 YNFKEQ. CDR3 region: CASSGRNTEAFF. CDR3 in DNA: TGTGCCAGCAGCGGTAGGAACACTGAAGCTTTCTTT.

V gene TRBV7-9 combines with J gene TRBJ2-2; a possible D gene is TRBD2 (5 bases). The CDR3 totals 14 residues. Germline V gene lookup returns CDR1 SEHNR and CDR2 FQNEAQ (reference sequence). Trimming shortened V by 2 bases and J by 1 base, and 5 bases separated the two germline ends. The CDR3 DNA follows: TGTGCCAGCAGCTTAAGCGGGAACACCGGGGAGCTGTTTTTT. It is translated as CASSLSGNTGELFF.

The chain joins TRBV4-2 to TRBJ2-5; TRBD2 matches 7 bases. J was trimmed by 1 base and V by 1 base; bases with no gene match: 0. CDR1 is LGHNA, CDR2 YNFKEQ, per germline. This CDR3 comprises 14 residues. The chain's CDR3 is CASSQGGGQETQYF. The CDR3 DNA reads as TGTGCCAGCAGCCAAGGCGGGGGCCAAGAGACCCAGTACTTC.

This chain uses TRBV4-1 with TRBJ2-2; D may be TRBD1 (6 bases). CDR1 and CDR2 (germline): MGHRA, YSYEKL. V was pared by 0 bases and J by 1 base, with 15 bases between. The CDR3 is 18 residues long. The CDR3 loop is CASSQDPPGQLNTGELFF. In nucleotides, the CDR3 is TGCGCCAGCAGCCAAGATCCCCCCGGACAGTTGAACACCGGGGAGCTGTTTTTT.

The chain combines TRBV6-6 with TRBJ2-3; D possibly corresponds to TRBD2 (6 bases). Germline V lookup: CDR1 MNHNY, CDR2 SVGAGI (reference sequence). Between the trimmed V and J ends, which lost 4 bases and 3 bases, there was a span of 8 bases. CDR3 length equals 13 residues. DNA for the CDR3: TGTGCCAGCAGTTTTGGAGGGACAGATACGCAGTATTTT. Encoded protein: CASSFGGTDTQYF.

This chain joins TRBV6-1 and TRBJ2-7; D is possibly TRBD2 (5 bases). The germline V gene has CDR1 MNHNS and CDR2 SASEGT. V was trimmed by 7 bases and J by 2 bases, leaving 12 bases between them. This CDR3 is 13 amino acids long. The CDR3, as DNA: TGTGCCAGCACTCGGACTCGTGCCTACGAGCAGTACTTC. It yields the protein CASTRTRAYEQYF.

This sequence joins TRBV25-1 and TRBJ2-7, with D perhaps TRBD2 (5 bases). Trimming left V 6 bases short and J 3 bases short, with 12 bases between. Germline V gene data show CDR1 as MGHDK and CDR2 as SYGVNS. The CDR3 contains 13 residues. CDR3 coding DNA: TGTGCCAGCAGCGGCCCCGAGGGCTACGAGCAGTACTTC. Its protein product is CASSGPEGYEQYF.

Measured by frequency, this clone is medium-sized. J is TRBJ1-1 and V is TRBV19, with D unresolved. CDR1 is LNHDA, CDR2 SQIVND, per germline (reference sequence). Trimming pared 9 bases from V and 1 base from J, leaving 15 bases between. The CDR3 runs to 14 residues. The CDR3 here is CASSAEGRNTEAFF. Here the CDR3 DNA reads TGTGCCAGCTCCGCGGAGGGAAGGAACACTGAAGCTTTCTTT.

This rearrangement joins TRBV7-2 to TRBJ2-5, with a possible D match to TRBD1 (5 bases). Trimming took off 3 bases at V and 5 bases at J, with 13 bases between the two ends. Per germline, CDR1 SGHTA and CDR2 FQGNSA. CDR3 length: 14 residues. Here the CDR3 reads CASSLGLQPETQYF. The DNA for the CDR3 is TGTGCCAGCAGCTTGGGGCTCCAGCCGGAGACCCAGTACTTC.